This T cell receptor (beta chain) was found in a study of blood T cell repertoires in COVID-19. About the study: Samples representing acute and convalescent COVID-19 were sourced from the United States, Italy and Spain.

V shed 0 bases and J shed 1 base, with 20 bases lying between them. The CDR3 loop spans 19 amino acids. Germline values: CDR1 MNHEY, CDR2 SVGEGT. Source study methods: For nucleated cells, counts were estimated from reference gene primer amplification. TCRdb's copy holds only in-frame clones and misses some; the assay was immunoSEQ multiplex PCR. D and trimming come from the DNA, and the V and J calls and clone size come from that table. The sample lists 26,000 or so clones, roughly 90% occurring once. The TCR comes from a human donor with active COVID-19. The donor label of this sample is uncertain. This chain joins TRBV6-2 or TRBV6-3 and TRBJ2-3; maybe TRBD2 (5 bases). Sequenced material: peripheral blood. CDR3 amino acids: CASSYSLWTPNLGTDTQYF. The CDR3 nucleotides read TGTGCCAGCAGTTACTCGCTATGGACTCCGAATTTGGGCACAGATACGCAGTATTTT.